The 4 T cell receptor beta chains presented below share a single source sample, sequenced in a study of cytomegalovirus exposure and HLA in healthy donors (dated by TCRdb to about 2017). The library was made by the immunoSEQ multiplex PCR assay. A mixture of 60 forward primers for TCR Vbeta segments and 13 reverse primers for TCR Jbeta segments was used in the multiplex PCR. What TCRdb holds here is the immuneACCESS table cut down to in-frame rearrangements. Part of the clones is not present; checked against another copy, under half of the missing clones reflect an unresolved V gene, and the others are unexplained. A total of some 200,000 clones appear in this sample, around 86% of them only once. In total, the top ten clones hold 6.3% of the sample. Sequencing was done on a sample of PBMCs. The receptors shown here come from a man aged 35 to 55 in good health and CMV-seropositive.

The V call is TRBV27, the J call TRBJ2-1; possible D gene TRBD2, 6 bases. Germline loops: CDR1 MNHEY, CDR2 SMNVEV (reference sequence). The CDR3 contains 14 residues. V was pared by 5 bases and J by 0 bases, with 8 bases between. The CDR3 here is CASSLGGSYNEQFF. The CDR3 DNA reads TGTGCCAGCAGTCTCGGGGGCTCCTACAATGAGCAGTTCTTC.

The chain links TRBV11-3 to TRBJ2-7, with 12 nucleotides matching TRBD2. The length of the CDR3 is 17 residues. In germline, CDR1 is SGHNT, CDR2 YENEEA. The trim removed 1 base at V and 6 bases at J, leaving 10 bases unmatched. This CDR3 is CASSLVLPSGGASEQYF. The DNA for the CDR3 is TGTGCCAGCAGCTTAGTCCTTCCTAGCGGGGGGGCAAGCGAGCAGTACTTC.

This chain joins TRBV2 and TRBJ1-3, with D unclear. The germline gives CDR1 SNHLY, CDR2 FYNNEI. V lost 6 bases, J lost 5 bases, and 5 bases lay in between. The CDR3 has 11 residues. The CDR3, as DNA: TGTGCCAGCAGCCCCAGAAACACCATATATTTT. This codes for CASSPRNTIYF.

The chain has TRBV5-4 and TRBJ2-7; D not certain. Germline V gives CDR1 SGHNT, CDR2 YYREEE (reference sequence). The CDR3 runs to 16 residues. V was cut by 4 bases and J by 5 bases, with 22 bases left in between. The CDR3 nucleotides read TGTGCCAGCAGCCCTCCCGACACGGAAACCGCCGACGAGCAGTACTTC. This codes for CASSPPDTETADEQYF.